This TCR beta chain was recovered during a study of cytomegalovirus exposure and HLA in healthy donors. Findings and limits, study-wide: Common viral pathogens (according to a later analysis) appeared linked to several of the most significant clusters. There were around 160 TCR beta chains listed as cytomegalovirus-associated. CMV serostatus was the sole immune exposure information available. Reported performance of the classifier showed diagnosis of cytomegalovirus status with high specificity and sensitivity.

Researchers ran the PCR with 60 Vbeta and 13 Jbeta primers. Sequencing used immunoSEQ multiplex PCR; TCRdb keeps in-frame clones, though not all of them. Among over 120,000 clones, around three quarters were seen once, and the ten largest hold 2.1%. As regards this clone: Its antigen is undetermined.

CDR1 is LGHNA, CDR2 YNFKEQ, per germline. The CDR3 spans 18 residues. V was shortened by 0 bases and J by 0 bases, with 17 bases between the two germline ends. J is TRBJ1-1 and V is TRBV4-2, with D perhaps matching TRBD1 (5 bases). Sequenced input: PBMCs. The sequence derives from a woman in her fifties or sixties in good health and CMV-seropositive. The CDR3 spells CASSQDHRQGSLNTEAFF. CDR3 nucleotide sequence: TGTGCCAGCAGCCAAGATCACCGGCAGGGAAGTTTGAACACTGAAGCTTTCTTT.